This T cell receptor beta chain stems from a study of spatial heterogeneity in lung cancer. Study information: Raw reads contained each unique TCR and UMI combination more than ten times on average.

One entry per CDR3 protein results from TCRdb running MiXCR on the 5' RACE reads. The repertoire consists of 5,000 to 7,000 distinct CDR3 sequences, with about 16% occurring once and the leading ten covering about a tenth. Time point meaning: sample taken at primary tumor resection. Whole RNA, which was extracted from tumor, nontumor lung tissue or frozen PBMC, was sequenced without any cell sorting. Study outcomes and limitations: Tumor mutation counts were tracked by expanded intratumoral alpha and beta TCR counts.

CDR1 is DFQATT, CDR2 SNEGSKA, per germline (reference sequence). The CDR3 has 14 residues. V lost 6 bases to trimming and J lost 0 bases; unmatched junction nucleotides: 2. Relative to its sample, this clonotype is medium-sized (0.01 to 0.1%). Its matching antigen is unknown. The sample was lung tumor tissue, taken at surgery. The sequence came from a male donor with early-stage non-small cell lung cancer. The chain recombines TRBV20-1 with TRBJ2-5, with TRBD2 matching over 12 bases. CDR3 region: CSARLAGDQETQYF. In DNA, the CDR3 is TGCAGTGCCCGACTAGCGGGAGACCAAGAGACCCAGTACTTC.